The next 10 T cell receptor beta chains were all read from a single sample in a study of cytomegalovirus exposure and HLA in healthy donors listed by TCRdb under 2017. The receptor library was made with the immunoSEQ multiplex PCR assay. For the multiplex PCR, a mixture combining 60 forward primers for TCR Vbeta segments and 13 reverse primers for TCR Jbeta segments was used. Held by TCRdb, this immuneACCESS table contains in-frame sequences only and omits some clones. Under half of the omission traces to an unresolved V gene where checked; the cause of the rest is unknown. For this sample there are about 190,000 clones; over 70% appear just once. In total, the top ten clones hold less than 4.5% of the sample. The specimen was PBMCs. These receptors were obtained from a man aged 45-60 years in good health and CMV-seronegative.

The chain carries TRBV12-5 and TRBJ2-2; TRBD2 matches at 10 bases. Trimming removed 5 bases from V and 0 bases from J; junction bases left unmatched: 9. The CDR3 loop spans 18 amino acids. In germline, CDR1 is LGHNT, CDR2 FRNRAP. This CDR3 is CASGSTGLAIANTGELFF. CDR3 DNA sequence: TGTGCTAGTGGTAGCACGGGACTAGCGATCGCGAACACCGGGGAGCTGTTTTTT.

The chain links TRBV19 to TRBJ1-6; TRBD1 matches at 12 bases. The germline V gene has CDR1 LNHDA and CDR2 SQIVND (reference sequence). There are 17 residues in the CDR3. V was pared by 3 bases and J by 6 bases, with 6 bases of the junction left unmatched. CDR3 in amino acids: CASSIGTGGASNSPLHF. As DNA, the CDR3 is TGTGCCAGTAGTATCGGGACAGGGGGCGCTTCTAATTCACCCCTCCACTTT.

The rearrangement links TRBV5-1 to TRBJ2-5, with 7 bases lining up with TRBD1. The V and J ends lost 1 base and 7 bases, in that order; junction bases with no gene match: 10. This CDR3 comprises 15 residues. CDR1 is SGHRS and CDR2 is YFSETQ in the germline V gene. CDR3 protein: CASSLRDRAKGTQYF. CDR3 DNA sequence: TGCGCCAGCAGCTTGCGGGACAGAGCTAAGGGGACCCAGTACTTC.

The chain links TRBV7-9 to TRBJ1-2; the D gene is possibly TRBD1 (6 bases). This CDR3 has 13 amino acids. Germline CDR1 and CDR2: SEHNR and FQNEAQ (reference sequence). Trimming removed 4 bases from V and 2 bases from J, with 8 bases in between. As DNA, the CDR3 is TGTGCCAGCAGCTGGGACAACAACTATGGCTACACCTTC. Its protein is CASSWDNNYGYTF. Using reference TRBV7-9 and TRBJ1-2 for the parts outside the CDR3, the full variable domain is DTGVSQNPRHKITKRGQNVTFRCDPISEHNRLYWYRQTLGQGPEFLTYFQNEAQLEKSRLLSDRFSAERPKGSFSTLEIQRTEQGDSAMYLCASSWDNNYGYTFGSGTRLTVV.

The chain has TRBV10-1 and TRBJ2-7; a possible D gene is TRBD1 (6 bases). CDR1 is WNHNN and CDR2 is SYGVQD in the germline V gene (reference sequence). There are 19 residues in the CDR3. V lost 2 bases and J 2 bases, leaving 25 bases between the germline ends. The DNA for the CDR3 is TGCGCCAGCAGTGAGATTGGACAGTACCAACATAACGAACCCTACGAGCAGTACTTC. The encoded protein is CASSEIGQYQHNEPYEQYF.

This chain connects TRBV6-6 to TRBJ2-1; D is unclear. The germline CDR1 and CDR2 sequences are MNHNY and SVGAGI (reference sequence). CDR3 size: 11 residues. The V end lost 6 bases, the J end lost 6 bases, and 6 bases lay between the germline ends. CDR3 amino acids: CASSTRNEQFF. In DNA form, the CDR3 reads TGTGCCAGCAGCACACGCAATGAGCAGTTCTTC.

V usage is TRBV4-1 and J usage is TRBJ1-6; D unclear. CDR3 size: 17 residues. Trimming stripped 1 base from V and 10 bases from J, with 20 bases between. In germline, CDR1 is MGHRA, CDR2 YSYEKL. The CDR3 coding sequence is TGCGCCAGCAGCCAAGGTTCCCAGGCTCGGATAGGCTCACCCCTCCACTTT. Residues: CASSQGSQARIGSPLHF.

This clone was found a few times. The chain uses TRBV13 and TRBJ2-5; TRBD2 aligns across 7 bases. Gene TRBJ2-7 matches the end of the DNA better, so the J call may be wrong. Germline V gene data show CDR1 as PRHDT and CDR2 as FYEKMQ (reference sequence). The CDR3 has 14 amino acids. The CDR3 spells CASGTAGESSEQYF. The CDR3 nucleotides are TGTGCCAGCGGCACCGCGGGGGAGTCAAGCGAGCAGTACTTC.

The V call is TRBV6-1, the J call TRBJ2-7; the D gene is possibly TRBD2 (6 bases). This CDR3 comprises 14 residues. Germline CDR1 MNHNS, CDR2 SASEGT. The V and J ends lost 6 bases and 5 bases respectively, with 17 bases between them. The CDR3 here is CASRGIGGVHEQYF. CDR3 coding DNA: TGTGCCAGCAGGGGCATTGGCGGGGTGCACGAGCAGTACTTC.

This chain uses TRBV4-1 with TRBJ2-1; tentative D call: TRBD2 (6 bases). V shed 5 bases and J shed 0 bases, with 14 bases lying between them. The CDR3 has 16 amino acids. Germline CDR1 is MGHRA and CDR2 is YSYEKL. CDR3 sequence reads: CASSTTPGLSYNEQFF. As DNA, the CDR3 is TGCGCCAGCAGCACCACTCCGGGACTCTCCTACAATGAGCAGTTCTTC.